The 31 T cell receptor beta chains below all came from one sample that was sequenced in a study of T cell repertoires in cytomegalovirus infection. TCRdb re-called the reads with MiXCR, one entry per CDR3 protein. The profile shows hundreds of thousands of distinct CDR3 sequences, 31% of them singletons. These TCRs' antigens remain unknown. The specimen was cultured CD8+ T cells from PBMCs, collected from culture after CMV antigen stimulation. All receptors come from a human donor in good health (CMV status not recorded). Some clones in this sample may be carry-over from other donors' samples.

This clonotype was counted only a few times. The V call is TRBV2, the J call TRBJ2-7, with D perhaps assigned TRBD1 or TRBD2 (6 bases each). Germline CDR1 and CDR2: SNHLY and FYNNEI. This CDR3 region has 14 residues. V was clipped by 2 bases and J by 5 bases, with 13 bases between them. CDR3 loop: CASSERGTTHEQYF. The CDR3 bases are TGTGCCAGCAGTGAACGGGGGACAACCCACGAGCAGTACTTC.

A few counts support this clonotype. At one end, the junction sequence differs from germline, possibly due to a read error. This chain links TRBV12-3 or TRBV12-4 with TRBJ2-5; D may be TRBD1 or TRBD2 (5 bases each). This CDR3 has 9 amino acids. The CDR3 DNA is TGTGCCATCGGGGACGGCCAGGACTTC. Amino acid sequence: CAIGDGQDF.

This clonotype was seen repeatedly, ten times or more. J is TRBJ1-2 and V is TRBV7-8; D remains unclear. Germline V gives CDR1 SGHVS, CDR2 FQNEAQ. The CDR3 is 15 residues long. V was shortened by 1 base and J by 0 bases, with 9 bases between the two germline ends. CDR3 sequence reads: CASSLGVRSNYGYTF. CDR3 coding DNA: TGTGCCAGCAGCTTAGGTGTCCGCTCTAACTATGGCTACACCTTC.

The J gene is TRBJ2-3, the V gene TRBV9; D remains ambiguous. Germline CDR1 reads SGDLS; CDR2 reads YYNGEE. The length of the CDR3 is 15 residues. V was trimmed by 1 base and J by 2 bases, leaving 11 bases between them. This chain's CDR3 is CASSVIGRPTDTQYF. The CDR3, as DNA: TGTGCCAGCAGCGTAATCGGGCGACCCACAGATACGCAGTATTTT.

Only a few counts were recorded for this clonotype. The genes are TRBV27 and TRBJ1-1; a possible D gene is TRBD1 (5 bases). The CDR3 loop spans 15 amino acids. Trimming cost V 10 bases and J 4 bases, with 22 bases left between them. Per the germline V gene, CDR1 is MNHEY and CDR2 is SMNVEV (reference sequence). The CDR3 region is CATALLAGSSTEAFF. The CDR3 DNA follows: TGTGCCACCGCCCTCCTGGCAGGGTCGTCCACTGAAGCTTTCTTT.

This clonotype was picked up a small number of times. CDR3 DNA: TGTGCCAGCAGCGAGGAGGAGTGGCACACCGGGGAGCTGTTTTTT. Amino acid sequence: CASSEEEWHTGELFF. The rearrangement joins TRBV6-1 to TRBJ2-2; maybe TRBD2 (5 bases). Per germline, CDR1 MNHNS and CDR2 SASEGT. With 6 bases removed from V and 3 bases from J, the gap between germline ends came to 14 bases. The CDR3 loop spans 15 amino acids.

The chain uses TRBV6-5 and TRBJ1-5; D may be TRBD1 (6 bases). The CDR3 is 16 residues long. Trimming stripped 6 bases from V and 4 bases from J, with 19 bases between. The germline CDR1 and CDR2 sequences are MNHEY and SVGAGI. CDR3 nucleotide sequence: TGTGCCAGCAGACCCTCTTCGGACAGCCCAAATCAGCCCCAGCATTTT. Amino acids: CASRPSSDSPNQPQHF.

This chain joins TRBV7-6 and TRBJ2-7; no clear D gene. The germline V gene encodes CDR1 SGHVS and CDR2 FNYEAQ. V lost 5 bases to trimming and J lost 4 bases, with 18 bases between them. CDR3 length: 15 amino acids. The CDR3 here is CASSADLGLTYEQYF. Written as DNA, the CDR3 is TGTGCCAGCAGCGCGGACCTGGGTTTGACTTACGAGCAGTACTTC.

The chain is built from TRBV27 and TRBJ2-1, with unresolved D. Germline values: CDR1 MNHEY, CDR2 SMNVEV (reference sequence). V gave up 4 bases and J gave up 3 bases, with 7 bases separating them. This CDR3 region has 13 residues. The CDR3 DNA reads TGTGCCAGCAGTTCCAATTTCTACAATGAGCAGTTCTTC. Its translation: CASSSNFYNEQFF.

In its sample, this clonotype was seen a few times. The chain carries TRBV15 and TRBJ1-1; 7 bases line up with TRBD1. V trimming: 2 bases; J trimming: 1 base; junction bases outside the gene matches: 4. The V gene's germline CDR1 is LNHNV and CDR2 YYDKDF (reference sequence). CDR3 size: 15 residues. CDR3 region: CATSRTRQGNTEAFF. CDR3 nucleotides: TGTGCCACCAGCAGAACTCGACAGGGGAACACTGAAGCTTTCTTT.

The rearrangement uses TRBV7-6 and TRBJ2-1; a weak D match, TRBD2 (6 bases). The CDR3 totals 14 residues. Germline V gene data show CDR1 as SGHVS and CDR2 as FNYEAQ. V was cut by 5 bases and J by 10 bases, with 18 bases left in between. In nucleotides, the CDR3 is TGTGCCAGCAGCCCCGGGGGTCCGTTACGGGAGCAGTTCTTC. Translating gives CASSPGGPLREQFF.

This chain links TRBV6-2 or TRBV6-3 with TRBJ1-2, with TRBD1 matching 12 bases. The V segment lost 2 bases and the J segment 6 bases; nucleotides outside the gene matches: 7. This CDR3 region has 16 residues. In germline, CDR1 is MNHEY, CDR2 SVGEGT. DNA for the CDR3: TGTGCCAGCAGTTACCCCCGGGACAGGGGGCAGGATGGCTACACCTTC. It translates to CASSYPRDRGQDGYTF.

Only a few counts were recorded for this clonotype. The chain employs TRBV6-5 and TRBJ1-1; D ambiguous. The CDR3 runs 16 residues. CDR1 and CDR2 from the germline V gene are MNHEY and SVGAGI. The ends were cut back, 6 bases at V and 0 bases at J, with 17 bases in the middle. CDR3 DNA sequence: TGTGCCAGCAGAGTTACGGTCGGGCAGGTGAACACTGAAGCTTTCTTT. It yields the protein CASRVTVGQVNTEAFF.

This clonotype was found many times. V usage is TRBV7-8 and J usage is TRBJ1-2; D is undetermined. CDR3 length: 15 residues. The V and J ends lost 5 bases and 0 bases respectively, with 13 bases between them. The germline gives CDR1 SGHVS, CDR2 FQNEAQ. CDR3 in DNA: TGTGCCAGCAGCCCAGAGGACCCCGCTAACTATGGCTACACCTTC. Protein: CASSPEDPANYGYTF.

This clonotype occurred a few times. The rearrangement uses TRBV7-6 and TRBJ2-1; 11 nucleotides align to TRBD2. The germline V gene encodes CDR1 SGHVS and CDR2 FNYEAQ. Germline trimming cut 1 base from V and 5 bases from J; bases unmatched to any gene: 1. The CDR3 has 15 residues. This CDR3 reads CASSLEGLADNEQFF. CDR3 nucleotides: TGTGCCAGCAGCTTAGAGGGACTAGCGGACAATGAGCAGTTCTTC.

The chain carries TRBV11-1 and TRBJ1-4; 7 nucleotides agree with TRBD1. The CDR3 is made up of 17 amino acids. Germline V lookup: CDR1 SGHAT, CDR2 FQDESV (reference sequence). V shed 5 bases, J shed 3 bases, and the junction held 12 bases outside the gene matches. The CDR3 nucleotides are TGTGCCAGCAGCATCAGCGCCGACAGGGTGTCTAATGAAAAACTGTTTTTT. Translated: CASSISADRVSNEKLFF.

V is TRBV11-3 and J is TRBJ1-1, with a tentative D call TRBD1 (5 bases). This CDR3 spans 13 amino acids. Germline V lookup: CDR1 SGHNT, CDR2 YENEEA. The V and J ends lost 0 bases and 7 bases respectively, with 9 bases between them. CDR3 coding DNA: TGTGCCAGCAGCTTAGAACCCCAGGGTGAAGCTTTCTTT. Amino acid sequence: CASSLEPQGEAFF.

This chain uses TRBV27 with TRBJ1-6; D is unresolved. CDR3 length equals 16 residues. Germline V gene lookup returns CDR1 MNHEY and CDR2 SMNVEV (reference sequence). Deletions cut 3 bases from V and 0 bases from J, with 9 bases between. The chain's CDR3 is CASSLDLSSYNSPLHF. The CDR3 region has the DNA TGTGCCAGCAGTTTGGACCTTAGCTCCTATAATTCACCCCTCCACTTT.

This clonotype was seen many times. This chain links TRBV7-9 with TRBJ2-1, with TRBD2 as a possible D gene (6 bases). Per germline, CDR1 SEHNR and CDR2 FQNEAQ (reference sequence). Deletions cut 5 bases from V and 0 bases from J, with 14 bases between. The CDR3 covers 16 residues. The CDR3 sequence is CASSGLSGSSYNEQFF. The CDR3 DNA is TGTGCCAGCAGCGGACTTAGCGGTAGCTCCTACAATGAGCAGTTCTTC.

There are a few counts of this clonotype. The J gene is TRBJ2-7, the V gene TRBV27, with 16 bases that match TRBD2. Germline CDR1 reads MNHEY; CDR2 reads SMNVEV (reference sequence). CDR3 length equals 18 residues. V lost 7 bases, J lost 0 bases, and 9 bases stayed unmatched. The CDR3 region is CASTPHGTSGGASYEQYV. Written as DNA, the CDR3 is TGTGCCAGCACCCCCCACGGGACTAGCGGGGGGGCCTCCTACGAGCAGTACGTC.

This clonotype has a count of ten or more. The chain has TRBV12-3 or TRBV12-4 and TRBJ1-5; unclear D gene. This CDR3 comprises 14 residues. V shed 1 base and J shed 9 bases, with 13 bases lying between them. The CDR3 coding sequence is TGTGCCAGCAGTTTAGGCAAGGGTTTGAGGCCCCAGCATTTT. This sequence encodes CASSLGKGLRPQHF.

The gene calls are TRBV6-1 and TRBJ2-7; D may be TRBD1 (5 bases). CDR1 and CDR2 from the germline V gene are MNHNS and SASEGT. The V gene lost 6 bases and the J gene lost 1 base, with 13 bases spanning the gap. The CDR3 is made up of 14 amino acids. The CDR3 DNA follows: TGTGCCAGCAGGTTGCAGGGTGGGTCCTACGAGCAGTACGTC. It translates to CASRLQGGSYEQYV.

The V and J genes are TRBV11-2 and TRBJ2-1, with D perhaps matching TRBD1 or TRBD2 (5 bases each). From germline, CDR1 is SGHAT and CDR2 FQNNGV. Trimming stripped 3 bases from V and 6 bases from J, with 18 bases between. The CDR3 spans 16 residues. The CDR3: CASSLSFGTVVNEQFF. In DNA form, the CDR3 reads TGTGCCAGCAGCTTGTCTTTTGGGACGGTGGTCAATGAGCAGTTCTTC. Combining the CDR3 with reference TRBV11-2 and TRBJ2-1 gives the whole variable domain EAGVAQSPRYKIIEKRQSVAFWCNPISGHATLYWYQQILGQGPKLLIQFQNNGVVDDSQLPKDRFSAERLKGVDSTLKIQPAKLEDSAVYLCASSLSFGTVVNEQFFGPGTRLTVL.

This clonotype was counted ten times or more. This chain connects TRBV6-1 to TRBJ1-1; maybe TRBD1 (5 bases). V was cut by 6 bases and J by 0 bases, with 11 bases left in between. CDR1 is MNHNS and CDR2 is SASEGT in the germline V gene. The CDR3 has 14 amino acids. The CDR3 spells CASRPRALNTEAFF. DNA of the CDR3: TGTGCCAGCAGGCCCAGGGCCCTGAACACTGAAGCTTTCTTT.

This clonotype was recorded a few times. The chain employs TRBV28 and TRBJ2-7, with TRBD1 matching over 9 bases. In germline, CDR1 is MDHEN, CDR2 SYDVKM. V lost 5 bases to trimming and J lost 3 bases; unmatched junction nucleotides: 5. This CDR3 is 14 amino acids long. Here the CDR3 reads CASSPRQGDYEQYV. CDR3 DNA: TGTGCCAGCAGTCCGCGACAGGGGGACTACGAGCAGTACGTC.

V usage is TRBV5-1 and J usage is TRBJ2-2; tentative D call: TRBD1 (6 bases). From germline, CDR1 is SGHRS and CDR2 YFSETQ. CDR3 length equals 15 residues. Trimming took off 0 bases at V and 5 bases at J, with 11 bases between the two ends. CDR3 protein: CASSLGDMLTGELFF. Here the CDR3 DNA reads TGCGCCAGCAGCTTGGGGGACATGTTGACCGGGGAGCTGTTTTTT.

The J gene is TRBJ2-1, the V gene TRBV5-1; D is unresolved. The CDR3 has 12 residues. CDR1 is SGHRS, CDR2 YFSETQ, per germline. With 4 bases removed from V and 10 bases from J, the gap between germline ends came to 12 bases. CDR3 DNA: TGCGCCAGCAGCCCCAAGGGCGGCGAGCAGTTCTTC. As protein: CASSPKGGEQFF.

This clonotype was detected only a few times. The chain combines TRBV29-1 with TRBJ2-1; TRBD2 aligns across 10 bases. This CDR3 spans 14 amino acids. CDR1 and CDR2 from the germline V gene are SQVTM and ANQGSEA. CDR3 sequence (DNA): TGCACCACCCTAGCGGGGGCCTCCTACAATGAGCAGTTCTTC. Translation: CTTLAGASYNEQFF.

The chain carries TRBV12-3 or TRBV12-4 and TRBJ2-7, with D perhaps TRBD1 or TRBD2 (6 bases each). Trimming took off 10 bases at V and 2 bases at J, with 18 bases between the two ends. CDR3 length: 14 residues. The CDR3 protein is CANKEGGITYEQYF. The CDR3 DNA reads as TGTGCCAACAAAGAAGGGGGGATCACCTACGAGCAGTACTTC.

This clonotype has a count of ten or more. The V and J genes are TRBV6-5 and TRBJ1-2; no firm D call. Germline V gives CDR1 MNHEY, CDR2 SVGAGI. There are 13 residues in the CDR3. The V end was cut by 0 bases, the J end by 4 bases, with 6 bases between. The CDR3 bases are TGTGCCAGCAGTTACTCCGTCCGCTATGGCTACACCTTC. Translated: CASSYSVRYGYTF.

This clonotype was detected only a few times. This rearrangement joins TRBV6-1 to TRBJ2-7; tentatively, D is TRBD2 (5 bases). V lost 2 bases and J 5 bases, leaving 13 bases between the germline ends. The CDR3 has 14 residues. Per the germline V gene, CDR1 is MNHNS and CDR2 is SASEGT. CDR3 region: CASSEPGLIHEQYF. For the CDR3, the DNA is TGTGCCAGCAGTGAACCGGGGTTGATCCACGAGCAGTACTTC.